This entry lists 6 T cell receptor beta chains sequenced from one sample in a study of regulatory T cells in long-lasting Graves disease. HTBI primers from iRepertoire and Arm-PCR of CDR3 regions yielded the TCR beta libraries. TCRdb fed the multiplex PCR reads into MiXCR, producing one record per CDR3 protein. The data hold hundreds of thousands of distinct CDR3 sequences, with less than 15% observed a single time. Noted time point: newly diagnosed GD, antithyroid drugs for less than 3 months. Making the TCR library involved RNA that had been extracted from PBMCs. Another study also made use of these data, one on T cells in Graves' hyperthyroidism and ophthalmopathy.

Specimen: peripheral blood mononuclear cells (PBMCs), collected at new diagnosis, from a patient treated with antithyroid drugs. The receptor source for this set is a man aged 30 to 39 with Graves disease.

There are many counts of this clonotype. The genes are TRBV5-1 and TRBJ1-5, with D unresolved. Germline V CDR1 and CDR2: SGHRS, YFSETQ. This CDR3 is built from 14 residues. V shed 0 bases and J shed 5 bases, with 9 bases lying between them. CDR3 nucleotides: TGCGCCAGCAGCTTGGACGGCAGATATCAGCCCCAGCATTTT. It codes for CASSLDGRYQPQHF.

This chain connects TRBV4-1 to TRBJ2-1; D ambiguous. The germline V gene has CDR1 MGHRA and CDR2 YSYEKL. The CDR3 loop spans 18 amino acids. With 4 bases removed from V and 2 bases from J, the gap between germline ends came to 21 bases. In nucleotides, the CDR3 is TGCGCCAGCAGCCTCCCGCAATGGCAGTCCCCAACCTACAATGAGCAGTTCTTC. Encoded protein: CASSLPQWQSPTYNEQFF.

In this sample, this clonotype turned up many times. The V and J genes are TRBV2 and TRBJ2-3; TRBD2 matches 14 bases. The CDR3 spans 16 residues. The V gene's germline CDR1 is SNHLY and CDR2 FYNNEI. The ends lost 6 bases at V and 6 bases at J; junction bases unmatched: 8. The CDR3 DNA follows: TGTGCCAGCAGAAAGGGACTAGCGGGAGCAGGGGATACGCAGTATTTT. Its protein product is CASRKGLAGAGDTQYF.

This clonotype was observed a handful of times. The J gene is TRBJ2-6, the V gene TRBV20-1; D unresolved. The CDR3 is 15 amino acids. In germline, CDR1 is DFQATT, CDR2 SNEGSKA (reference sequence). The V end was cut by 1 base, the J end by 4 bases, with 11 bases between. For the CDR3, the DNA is TGCAGTGCTAGAGGAATGGGTCAAGGGGCCAACGTCCTGACTTTC. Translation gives CSARGMGQGANVLTF.

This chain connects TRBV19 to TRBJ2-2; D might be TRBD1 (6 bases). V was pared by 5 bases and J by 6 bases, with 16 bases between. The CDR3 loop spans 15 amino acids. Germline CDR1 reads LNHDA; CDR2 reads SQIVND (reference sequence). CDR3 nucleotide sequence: TGTGCCAGTAGTGAACAGGGAAGTATCCCCGGGGAGCTGTTTTTT. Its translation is CASSEQGSIPGELFF. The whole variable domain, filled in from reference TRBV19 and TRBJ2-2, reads DGGITQSPKYLFRKEGQNVTLSCEQNLNHDAMYWYRQDPGQGLRLIYYSQIVNDFQKGDIAEGYSVSREKKESFPLTVTSAQKNPTAFYLCASSEQGSIPGELFFGEGSRLTVL.

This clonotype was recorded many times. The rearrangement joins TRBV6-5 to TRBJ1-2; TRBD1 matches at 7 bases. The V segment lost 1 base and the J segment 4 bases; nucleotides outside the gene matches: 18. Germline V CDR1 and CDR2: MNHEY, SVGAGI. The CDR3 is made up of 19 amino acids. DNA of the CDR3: TGTGCCAGCAGTTACTTCCCTAAGAGCCCGGGACAGAATTCCTATGGCTACACCTTC. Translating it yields CASSYFPKSPGQNSYGYTF.